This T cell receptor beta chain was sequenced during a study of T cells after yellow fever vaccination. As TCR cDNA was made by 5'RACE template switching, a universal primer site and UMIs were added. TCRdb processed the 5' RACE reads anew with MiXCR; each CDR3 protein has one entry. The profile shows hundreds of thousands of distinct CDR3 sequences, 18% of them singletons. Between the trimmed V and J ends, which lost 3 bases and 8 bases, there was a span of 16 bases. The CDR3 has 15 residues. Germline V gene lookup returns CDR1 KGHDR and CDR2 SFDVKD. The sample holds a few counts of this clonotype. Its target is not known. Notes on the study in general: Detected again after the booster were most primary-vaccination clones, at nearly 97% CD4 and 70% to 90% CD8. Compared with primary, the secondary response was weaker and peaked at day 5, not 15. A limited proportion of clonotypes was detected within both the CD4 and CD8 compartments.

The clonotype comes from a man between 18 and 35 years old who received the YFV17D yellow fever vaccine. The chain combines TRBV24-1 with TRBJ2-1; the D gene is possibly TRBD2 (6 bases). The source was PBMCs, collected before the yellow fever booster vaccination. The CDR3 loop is CATSDPRGTGDEQFF. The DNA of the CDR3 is TGTGCCACCAGTGATCCTCGAGGGACTGGCGATGAGCAGTTCTTC.